This T cell receptor beta chain was recovered during a study of blood T cell repertoires in COVID-19. Generated by immunoSEQ multiplex PCR, the TCRdb table keeps only in-frame clones and is missing some. Of 150,000 to 200,000 clones listed, 70% to 90% were seen once; the top ten hold under 6%. The V gene lost 3 bases and the J gene lost 7 bases, with 15 bases spanning the gap. The germline gives CDR1 GTSNPN, CDR2 SVGIG (reference sequence). The CDR3 runs to 14 residues. The source is a human donor in a cohort sampled during active COVID-19. The chain links TRBV30 to TRBJ1-4; D perhaps matches TRBD1 (6 bases). Sequencing was carried out using peripheral blood. The CDR3 region is CAWSSTGNPEKLFF. The CDR3 DNA is TGTGCCTGGAGCTCCACAGGGAATCCTGAAAAACTGTTTTTT.